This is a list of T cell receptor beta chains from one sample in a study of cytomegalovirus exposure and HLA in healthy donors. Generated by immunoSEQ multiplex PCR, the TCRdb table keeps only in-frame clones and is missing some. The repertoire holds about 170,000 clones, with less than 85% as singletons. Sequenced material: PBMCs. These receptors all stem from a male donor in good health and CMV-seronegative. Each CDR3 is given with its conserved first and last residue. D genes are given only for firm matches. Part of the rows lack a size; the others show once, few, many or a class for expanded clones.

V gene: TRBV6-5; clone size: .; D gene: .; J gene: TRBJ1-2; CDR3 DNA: TGTGCCAGCAGTCGAGGGGCCCGCGGGGGCGACTACACCTTC; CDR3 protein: CASSRGARGGDYTF
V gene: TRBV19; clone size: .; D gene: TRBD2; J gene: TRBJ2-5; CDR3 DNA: TGTGCCAGTAGCCCTACTAGCGGGGGGGCTCGGGAGACCCAGTACTTC; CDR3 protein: CASSPTSGGARETQYF
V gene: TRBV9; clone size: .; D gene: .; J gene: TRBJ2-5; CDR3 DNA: TGTGCCAGCAGCGTAAGCCCCTGGGACACCCAAGAGACCCAGTACTTC; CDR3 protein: CASSVSPWDTQETQYF
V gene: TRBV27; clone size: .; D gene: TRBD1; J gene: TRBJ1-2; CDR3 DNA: TGTGCCAGCAGTCCCGGGACAGGGGACTATGGCTACACCTTC; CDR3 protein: CASSPGTGDYGYTF
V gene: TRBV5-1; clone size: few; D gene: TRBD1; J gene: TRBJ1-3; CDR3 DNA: TGCGCCAGCAGCTTGGCGTCCGGGACAGGGAAGGCCGCTGGAAACACCATATATTTT; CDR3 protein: CASSLASGTGKAAGNTIYF
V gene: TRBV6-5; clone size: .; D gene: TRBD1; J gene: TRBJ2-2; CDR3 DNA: TGTGCCAGCAGTTATGAAGGGGGCGCAGGAACCGGGGAGCTGTTTTTT; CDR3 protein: CASSYEGGAGTGELFF
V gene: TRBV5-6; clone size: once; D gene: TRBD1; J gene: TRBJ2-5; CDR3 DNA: TGTGCCAGCAGCTTTACAGGGGGAGAGACCCAGTACTTC; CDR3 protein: CASSFTGGETQYF
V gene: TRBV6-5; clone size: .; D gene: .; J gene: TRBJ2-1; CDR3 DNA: TGTGCCAGCGCAGCAGGACACCCCTACAATGAGCAGTTCTTC; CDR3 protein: CASAAGHPYNEQFF
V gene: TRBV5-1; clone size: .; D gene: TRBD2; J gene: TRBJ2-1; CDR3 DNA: TGCGCCAGCAGCCTGGGACTAGCGGGAGCACTGAAAATAGACAATGAGCAGTTCTTC; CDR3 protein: CASSLGLAGALKIDNEQFF
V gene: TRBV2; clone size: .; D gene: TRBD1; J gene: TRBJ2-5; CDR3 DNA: TGTGCCAGCAGGACAGGGGTAGGGGAGACCCAGTACTTC; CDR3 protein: CASRTGVGETQYF
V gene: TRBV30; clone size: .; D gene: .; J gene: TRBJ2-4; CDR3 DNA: TGTGCCTGGAGTGTAAGGGGATTGAGAAACATTCAGTACTTC; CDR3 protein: CAWSVRGLRNIQYF
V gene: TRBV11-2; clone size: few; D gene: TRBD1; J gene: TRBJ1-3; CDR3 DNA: TGTGCCAGCAGCACCCCTTCACAGGGGCGTTTTGGAAACACCATATATTTT; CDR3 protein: CASSTPSQGRFGNTIYF
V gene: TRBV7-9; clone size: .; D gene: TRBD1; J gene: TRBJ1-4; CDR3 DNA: TGTGCCAGCAGTTGGGACAGGCGGGGTGAAAAACTGTTTTTT; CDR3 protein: CASSWDRRGEKLFF
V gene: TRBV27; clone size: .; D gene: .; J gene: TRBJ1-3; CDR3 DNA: TGTGCCAGCAGTTCCTTGCCCAGAGGTGGAAACACCATATATTTT; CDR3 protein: CASSSLPRGGNTIYF
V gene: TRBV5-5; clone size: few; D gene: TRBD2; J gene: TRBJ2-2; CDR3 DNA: TGTGCCAGCAGCTACCAACGGGGGGGTTTAGGCACCGGGGAGCTGTTTTTT; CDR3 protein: CASSYQRGGLGTGELFF
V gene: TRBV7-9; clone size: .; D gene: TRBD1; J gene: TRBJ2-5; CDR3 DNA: TGTGCCAGCAGCTTCCCGGGACAGGGGACTTACCAAGAGACCCAGTACTTC; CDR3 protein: CASSFPGQGTYQETQYF
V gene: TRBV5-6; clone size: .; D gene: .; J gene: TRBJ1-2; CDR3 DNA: TGTGCCAGCAGCTCACCGACAGACTTTGGCTATGGCTACACCTTC; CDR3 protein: CASSSPTDFGYGYTF
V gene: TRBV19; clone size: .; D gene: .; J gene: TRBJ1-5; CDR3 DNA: TGTGCCAGTAGTATAGACGGTAGCAATCAGCCCCAGCATTTT; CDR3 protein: CASSIDGSNQPQHF
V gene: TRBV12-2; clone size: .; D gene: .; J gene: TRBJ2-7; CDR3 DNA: TGTGCAAGTCGCTACAGGGGGTTCGGCGAGCAGTACTTC; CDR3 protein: CASRYRGFGEQYF
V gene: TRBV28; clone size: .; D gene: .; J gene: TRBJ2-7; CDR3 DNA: TGTGCCAGCAGGGTCGGGGGATTACTTTACGAGCAGTACTTC; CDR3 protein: CASRVGGLLYEQYF
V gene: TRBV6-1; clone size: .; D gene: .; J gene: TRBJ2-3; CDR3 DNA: TGTGCCAGCAGCGATCTAATTAATACGCAGTATTTT; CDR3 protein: CASSDLINTQYF
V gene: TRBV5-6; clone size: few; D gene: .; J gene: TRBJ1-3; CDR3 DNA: TGTGCCAGCTGCCGGGGGTCTGGAAACACCATATATTTT; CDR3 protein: CASCRGSGNTIYF
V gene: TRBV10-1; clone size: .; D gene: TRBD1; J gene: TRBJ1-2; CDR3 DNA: TGCGCCACCAGGACAGGGGGCGCGCTGTATGGCTACACCTTC; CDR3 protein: CATRTGGALYGYTF
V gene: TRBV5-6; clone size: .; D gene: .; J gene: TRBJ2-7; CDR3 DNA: TGTGCCAGCAGCTTGGTACGGGGGACCTACGAGCAGTACTTC; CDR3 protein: CASSLVRGTYEQYF
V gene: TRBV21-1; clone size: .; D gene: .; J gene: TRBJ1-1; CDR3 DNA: TGTGCCAGCAGCAGAGACAGGGGTACTGAAGCTTTCTTT; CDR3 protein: CASSRDRGTEAFF
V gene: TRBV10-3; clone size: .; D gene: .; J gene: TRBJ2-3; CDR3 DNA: TGTGCCATCAGCTCTGGACTGGCACGAACAGATACGCAGTATTTT; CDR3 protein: CAISSGLARTDTQYF
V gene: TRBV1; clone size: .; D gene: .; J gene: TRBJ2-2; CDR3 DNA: TGCACCAGCAGGGGTGACAGGGGGCTAACCCCCGACACCGGGGAGCTGTTTTTT; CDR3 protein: CTSRGDRGLTPDTGELFF
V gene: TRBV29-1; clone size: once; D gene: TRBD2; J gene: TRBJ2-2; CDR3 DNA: TGCAGCGTGTTACTAGCGGCCCAAAACACCGGGGAGCTGTTTTTT; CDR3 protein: CSVLLAAQNTGELFF
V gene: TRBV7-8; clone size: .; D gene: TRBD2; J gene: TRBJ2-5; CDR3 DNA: TGTGCCAGCAGCTTAGCGACAACTCTAGCGGGAGAAGAGACCCAGTACTTC; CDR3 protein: CASSLATTLAGEETQYF
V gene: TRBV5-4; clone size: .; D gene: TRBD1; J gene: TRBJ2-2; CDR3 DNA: TGTGCCAGCAGCTTGAGGACAGGGAGGAACACCGGGGAGCTGTTTTTT; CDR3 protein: CASSLRTGRNTGELFF
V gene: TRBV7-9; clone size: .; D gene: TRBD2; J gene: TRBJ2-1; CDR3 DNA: TGTGCCAGCAGCTTACCTGCGGCGGGAGGGGGCAATGAGCAGTTCTTC; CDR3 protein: CASSLPAAGGGNEQFF
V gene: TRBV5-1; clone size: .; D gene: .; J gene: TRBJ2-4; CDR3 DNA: TGCGCCAGCAGCTTGTCTACAAGGGGAAACCTAGCCAAAAACATTCAGTACTTC; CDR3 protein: CASSLSTRGNLAKNIQYF
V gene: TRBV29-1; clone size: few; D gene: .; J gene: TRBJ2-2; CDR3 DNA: TGCAGCGTACCCAGGTCCGGGGAGGACACCGGGGAGCTGTTTTTT; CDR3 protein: CSVPRSGEDTGELFF
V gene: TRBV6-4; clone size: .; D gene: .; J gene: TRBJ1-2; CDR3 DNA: TGTGCCAGCAGTCCCACCGGACTTTTCCCAAACTATGGCTACACCTTC; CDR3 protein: CASSPTGLFPNYGYTF
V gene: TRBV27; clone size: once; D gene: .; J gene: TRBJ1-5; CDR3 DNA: TGTGCCAGCACCCCCCAGGTGGGGGGGAATCAGCCCCAGCATTTT; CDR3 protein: CASTPQVGGNQPQHF